This TCR beta chain was identified during a study of OX40 agonist ivuxolimab in advanced cancers. Whole-study context: As their treatment, patients were administered ivuxolimab, an agonistic anti-OX40 (CD134) antibody. At roughly 80% male, the cohort had a mean age of 60 years, ranging from roughly 23 to 80. Head and neck, renal cell, melanoma or hepatocellular carcinoma were the cancers that dose-escalation patients had.

General study findings and limits: At 0.1 to 3.0 mg/kg and by week 6, CD4+ and CD8+ T cells in the blood had expanded clonally.

As for this clone: What it binds is unknown.

The assay was immunoSEQ multiplex PCR, and TCRdb's table has in-frame clones only and misses some. Of 60,000 to 85,000 clones in the sample, 89% are singletons; the top ten hold approximately 4%. The clonotype comes from an adult with an advanced solid tumor such as melanoma, head and neck, liver or kidney cancer. This specimen was CD4+ or CD8+ T cells sorted from blood, taken in a trial of the OX40 agonist ivuxolimab.

As DNA, the CDR3 is TGTGCCAGCAGCCGCACCGGGACAGCTGAAGCTTTCTTT. Protein product: CASSRTGTAEAFF. The chain links TRBV5-4 to TRBJ1-1; 7 bases are shared with TRBD1. V lost 4 bases and J lost 6; bases outside the gene matches: 6. The CDR3 totals 13 residues. Per the germline V gene, CDR1 is SGHNT and CDR2 is YYREEE (reference sequence).